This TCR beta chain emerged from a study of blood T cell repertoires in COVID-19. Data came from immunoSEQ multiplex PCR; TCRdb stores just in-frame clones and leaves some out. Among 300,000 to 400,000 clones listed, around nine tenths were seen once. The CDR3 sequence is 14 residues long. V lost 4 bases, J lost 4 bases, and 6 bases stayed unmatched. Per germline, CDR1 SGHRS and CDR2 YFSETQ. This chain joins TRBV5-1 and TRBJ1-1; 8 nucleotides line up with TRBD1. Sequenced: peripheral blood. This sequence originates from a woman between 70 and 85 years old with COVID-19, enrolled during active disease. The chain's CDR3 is CASSTGQGGTEAFF. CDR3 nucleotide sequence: TGCGCCAGCAGCACCGGACAGGGCGGCACTGAAGCTTTCTTT. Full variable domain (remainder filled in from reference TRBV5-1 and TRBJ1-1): KAGVTQTPRYLIKTRGQQVTLSCSPISGHRSVSWYQQTPGQGLQFLFEYFSETQRNKGNFPGRFSGRQFSNSRSEMNVSTLELGDSALYLCASSTGQGGTEAFFGQGTRLTVV.